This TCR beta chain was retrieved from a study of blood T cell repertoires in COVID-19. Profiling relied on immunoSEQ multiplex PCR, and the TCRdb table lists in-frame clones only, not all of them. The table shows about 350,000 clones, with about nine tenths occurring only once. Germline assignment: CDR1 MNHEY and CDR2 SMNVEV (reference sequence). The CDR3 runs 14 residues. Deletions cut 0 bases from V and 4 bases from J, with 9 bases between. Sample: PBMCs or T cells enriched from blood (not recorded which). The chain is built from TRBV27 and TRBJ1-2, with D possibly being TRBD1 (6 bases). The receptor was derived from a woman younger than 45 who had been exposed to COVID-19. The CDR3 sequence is CASSLSDSSYGYTF. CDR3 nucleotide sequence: TGTGCCAGCAGTTTATCGGACAGCTCCTATGGCTACACCTTC.